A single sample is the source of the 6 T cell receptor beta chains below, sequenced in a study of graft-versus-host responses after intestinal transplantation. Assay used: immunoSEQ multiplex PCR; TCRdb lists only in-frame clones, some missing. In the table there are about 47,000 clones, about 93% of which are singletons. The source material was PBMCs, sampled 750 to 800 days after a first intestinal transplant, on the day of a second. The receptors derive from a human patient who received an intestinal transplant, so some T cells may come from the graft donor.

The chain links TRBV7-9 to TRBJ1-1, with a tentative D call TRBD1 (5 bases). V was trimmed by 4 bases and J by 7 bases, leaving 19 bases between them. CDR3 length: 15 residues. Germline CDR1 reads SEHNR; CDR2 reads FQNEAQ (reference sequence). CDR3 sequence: CASSSPPREHVEAFF. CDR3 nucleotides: TGTGCCAGCAGCTCGCCCCCCAGGGAGCACGTTGAAGCTTTCTTT.

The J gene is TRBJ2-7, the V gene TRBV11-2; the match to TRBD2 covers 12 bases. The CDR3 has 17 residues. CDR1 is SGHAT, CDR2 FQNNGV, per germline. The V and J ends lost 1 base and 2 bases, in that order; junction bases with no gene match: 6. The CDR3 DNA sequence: TGTGCCAGCAGCTTAGTGGCTAGCGGGAGGGCCACCTACGAGCAGTACTTC. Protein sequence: CASSLVASGRATYEQYF.

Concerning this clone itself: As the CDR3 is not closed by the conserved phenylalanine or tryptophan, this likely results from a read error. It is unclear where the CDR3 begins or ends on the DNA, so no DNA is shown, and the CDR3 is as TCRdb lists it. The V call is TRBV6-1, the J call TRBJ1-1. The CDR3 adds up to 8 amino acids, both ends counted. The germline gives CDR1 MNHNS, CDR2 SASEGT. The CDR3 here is CASNRAIS.

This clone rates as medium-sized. CDR3 sequence (DNA): TGTGCCAGCAGTGACCGGGCGGGGGAATACAATGAGCAGTTCTTC. Residues: CASSDRAGEYNEQFF. This chain joins TRBV6-4 and TRBJ2-1; 7 nucleotides align to TRBD2. The length of the CDR3 is 15 residues. CDR1 and CDR2 (germline): MRHNA, SNTAGT. The V segment lost 2 bases and the J segment 4 bases; nucleotides outside the gene matches: 5.

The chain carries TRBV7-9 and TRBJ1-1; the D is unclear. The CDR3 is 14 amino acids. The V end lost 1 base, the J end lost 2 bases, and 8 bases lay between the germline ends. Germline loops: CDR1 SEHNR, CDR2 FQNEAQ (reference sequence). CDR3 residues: CASSLDRRNTEAFF. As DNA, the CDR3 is TGTGCCAGCAGCTTAGACAGAAGAAACACTGAAGCTTTCTTT. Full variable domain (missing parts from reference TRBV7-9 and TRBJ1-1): DTGVSQNPRHKITKRGQNVTFRCDPISEHNRLYWYRQTLGQGPEFLTYFQNEAQLEKSRLLSDRFSAERPKGSFSTLEIQRTEQGDSAMYLCASSLDRRNTEAFFGQGTRLTVV.

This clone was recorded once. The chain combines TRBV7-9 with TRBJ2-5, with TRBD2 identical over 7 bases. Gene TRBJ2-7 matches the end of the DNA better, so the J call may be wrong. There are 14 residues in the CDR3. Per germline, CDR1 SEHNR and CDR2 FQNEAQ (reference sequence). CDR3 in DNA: TGTGCCAGCAGCTTAGGGACTAGCTCCTACGAGCAGTACTTC. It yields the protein CASSLGTSSYEQYF.